The rows below give T cell receptor beta chains drawn from one sample of a study of beta chain features in type 1 diabetes. The data were produced by immunoSEQ multiplex PCR, yet TCRdb's version contains in-frame clones alone and is incomplete. The data contain fewer than 500,000 clones, roughly 14% of them singletons. The sample comprised naive CD4+ T cells from blood. These receptor sequences come from a man aged 25-40 years in good health. Each CDR3 is given with its conserved first and last residue. Each record gives: V gene, J gene, CDR3 protein.

v_gene: TRBV7-2
j_gene: TRBJ1-2
CDR3aa: CASSLTGTGNYGYTF

v_gene: TRBV30
j_gene: TRBJ2-2
CDR3aa: CAWSTSPRHGELFF

v_gene: TRBV15
j_gene: TRBJ2-5
CDR3aa: CATSTTGRLAGYQETQYF

v_gene: TRBV6-5
j_gene: TRBJ2-7
CDR3aa: CASSYSGDSSYEQYF

v_gene: TRBV5-6
j_gene: TRBJ1-1
CDR3aa: CASSSTGYGAEAFF

v_gene: TRBV4-3
j_gene: TRBJ2-5
CDR3aa: CASSSVQGGETQYF

v_gene: TRBV19
j_gene: TRBJ2-1
CDR3aa: CASSIRRSDEQFF

v_gene: TRBV7-9
j_gene: TRBJ1-3
CDR3aa: CASRMGSTSGNTIYF

v_gene: TRBV2
j_gene: TRBJ1-4
CDR3aa: CASRRDRDNEKLFF

v_gene: TRBV2
j_gene: TRBJ2-3
CDR3aa: CASSVTRQPDTQYF

v_gene: TRBV27
j_gene: TRBJ2-5
CDR3aa: CASSETSGGFQETQYF

v_gene: TRBV12-5
j_gene: TRBJ2-4
CDR3aa: CASGLFDIQYF

v_gene: TRBV6-5
j_gene: TRBJ2-3
CDR3aa: CASSYSQGDTQYF

v_gene: TRBV19
j_gene: TRBJ1-5
CDR3aa: CASSIDRVRQPQHF

v_gene: TRBV19
j_gene: TRBJ2-1
CDR3aa: CASSMASGRVDEQFF

v_gene: TRBV7-2
j_gene: TRBJ2-1
CDR3aa: CASSLELNNEQFF

v_gene: TRBV27
j_gene: TRBJ1-1
CDR3aa: CASSSFTTGQVNTEAFF

v_gene: TRBV7-2
j_gene: TRBJ2-7
CDR3aa: CASNPARFSYEQYF

v_gene: TRBV7-8
j_gene: TRBJ1-1
CDR3aa: CASSSLRVRNTEAFF

v_gene: TRBV7-2
j_gene: TRBJ2-5
CDR3aa: CASSPGGREAQYF

v_gene: TRBV5-1
j_gene: TRBJ1-2
CDR3aa: CASSRGTNYGYTF

v_gene: TRBV4-3
j_gene: TRBJ2-3
CDR3aa: CASSQEGGDTQYF

v_gene: TRBV5-4
j_gene: TRBJ2-3
CDR3aa: CASSLEGRTDTQYF

v_gene: TRBV13
j_gene: TRBJ2-1
CDR3aa: CASTSGYNEQFF

v_gene: TRBV9
j_gene: TRBJ2-2
CDR3aa: CASSVEATGTGELFF

v_gene: TRBV5-1
j_gene: TRBJ2-3
CDR3aa: CASSLSGLGTDTQYF

v_gene: TRBV9
j_gene: TRBJ2-7
CDR3aa: CASSVAGGGYEQYF

v_gene: TRBV7-2
j_gene: TRBJ2-5
CDR3aa: CASSLDRGLETQYF

v_gene: TRBV5-1
j_gene: TRBJ2-7
CDR3aa: CASSSRDRAYEQYF

v_gene: TRBV7-9
j_gene: TRBJ1-2
CDR3aa: CASSLAAHQGGNGYTF

v_gene: TRBV5-6
j_gene: TRBJ2-1
CDR3aa: CASSFNGGDGEQFF

v_gene: TRBV5-4
j_gene: TRBJ1-2
CDR3aa: CASSSQGNYGYTF

v_gene: TRBV6-5
j_gene: TRBJ2-4
CDR3aa: CASSPPSWNIQYF

v_gene: TRBV18
j_gene: TRBJ1-2
CDR3aa: CASSLDSSYGYTF

v_gene: TRBV29-1
j_gene: TRBJ1-1
CDR3aa: CSVKGYRDTEAFF

v_gene: TRBV29-1
j_gene: TRBJ2-1
CDR3aa: CSVEGASGFGEQFF

v_gene: TRBV7-9
j_gene: TRBJ1-2
CDR3aa: CASSRGQIYGYTF

v_gene: TRBV4-3
j_gene: TRBJ2-5
CDR3aa: CASSQVTGEETQYF

v_gene: TRBV30
j_gene: TRBJ1-4
CDR3aa: CAWSVSLGSEKLFF

v_gene: TRBV28
j_gene: TRBJ2-1
CDR3aa: CASRPSTFGPNEQFF

v_gene: TRBV30
j_gene: TRBJ1-5
CDR3aa: CAWSVPSSGYRQPQHF

v_gene: TRBV6-5
j_gene: TRBJ1-2
CDR3aa: CASSYTAANYGYTF

v_gene: TRBV6-1
j_gene: TRBJ2-5
CDR3aa: CASGTAETQYF

v_gene: TRBV25-1
j_gene: TRBJ1-5
CDR3aa: CASSLGGPNQPQHF